This TCR beta chain was recovered during a study of shared clonotypes between healthy human individuals. At the level of the study: The donor group consisted of a couple of women and three men, aged 18 to 49.

The CDR3 has 12 amino acids. CDR1 and CDR2 from the germline V gene are ENHRY and SYGVKD. V lost 8 bases and J lost 0, with 8 bases in between. The sorted-subset replicate PCRs were given approximately 190 ng DNA, which is tens of thousands of T cell genomes. Assay used: immunoSEQ multiplex PCR; TCRdb lists only in-frame clones, some missing. The table shows some 2,000,000 clones, with 90% to 95% occurring only once. The sample comprised naive CD4+ T cells sorted from blood. Subset specified: CD45RA+ positively selected. This receptor was obtained from a man between 18 and 29 years old in good health. The rearrangement uses TRBV10-3 and TRBJ2-7; D unresolved. DNA for the CDR3: TGTGCCATCGGTACGTTCTCCTACGAGCAGTACTTC. Translating gives CAIGTFSYEQYF.